The entry below describes one T cell receptor (beta chain). Its antigen specificity is not known. Qualities for individual bases were not recorded, and no much larger clone is one base off. The sample belongs to a study of blood T cell repertoires in COVID-19 (dated by TCRdb to the early 2020s). Context from the whole study: Samples covering the acute and convalescent phases of COVID-19 were provided by collaborators in the United States, Italy and Spain. Where available, HLA class I and class II types were obtained from metadata supplied by the sample provider rather than from assay-based typing. Subjects who had been exposed to COVID-19, were actively infected with it, or had recovered from it provided the deeply sampled blood TCRbeta repertoires that made up the dataset. The prospective study material was composed of cDNA or gDNA derived from T cells, B-cell-depleted T cells, or PBMCs. Samples were obtained from the ongoing ImmuneRACE study (first 160 participants) and from 1,254 subjects provided by 6 global collaborators. The repertoires were released in a freely available public database intended as a resource for research on the immune response to SARS-CoV-2. Nearly every sample came with metadata listing a de-identified subject ID, COVID-19 status, age in years and sex. Paper-wide results and their limitations: The quantity of clinical and demographic metadata differed by source and by participant and was supplied without curation.

The collaborating institutions used their own protocols to collect whole blood in K2EDTA tubes. For TCRbeta analysis, collaborator samples were shipped as frozen whole blood, as isolated PBMCs, or as DNA extracted from either sample type. TCRbeta CDR3 regions were amplified from genomic DNA using the immunoSEQ Assay, a bias-controlled multiplex PCR. The paper's data handling went like this. The number of nucleated cells in each sample was estimated from the amplification of reference gene primers within the assay. To quantify the absolute abundance of each unique TCRbeta CDR3 rearrangement, sequence reads were collapsed and filtered. For each sample, productive Simpson clonality was calculated by taking the square root of Simpson's diversity index across productive rearrangements. The immuneACCESS repertoire file appears here via TCRdb, limited to in-frame rearrangements. These files lack a portion of the clones; in checked studies, under half of the deficit traces to unresolved V genes, and the cause of the others is not known. That table furnishes V, J and clone size, whereas the DNA furnished D and trimming. The sample contains about 50,000 clones, 85% of them found a single time. Jointly, the top ten make up approximately 10% of the sample.

This receptor was obtained from a human donor in a cohort sampled during active COVID-19. The sequencing input was peripheral blood.

The nucleotide sequence reads TGTGCCAGCAGCCGACCTAGTAAACAAGAGACCCAGTACTTC. Its amino acids are CASSRPSKQETQYF. The V and J segments used are TRBV9 and TRBJ2-5; no confident D gene assignment can be made. Including the terminal cysteine and phenylalanine, the CDR3 comprises 14 residues. Of the read, only the CDR3 DNA is kept; its 42 bases are in frame from base 1. V sheds 4 bases and J sheds 2 bases, leaving 12 bases between their ends. Via the germline V gene, CDR1 is SGDLS and CDR2 YYNGEE.